These 21 T cell receptor beta chains were all obtained from the same sample, sequenced in a study of T cells after yellow fever vaccination. MiXCR, run by TCRdb on the 5' RACE reads, gives a single entry per CDR3 protein. The top ten clones hold roughly 26% of a sample with a few hundred thousand distinct CDR3 sequences, 3.5% to 4.5% of them seen once. The sequences come from PBMCs, collected 5 days after the yellow fever booster vaccination. These receptors came from a man aged 18 to 30 who received the YFV17D yellow fever vaccine.

V usage is TRBV2 and J usage is TRBJ2-1, with 7 bases that match TRBD1. Germline values: CDR1 SNHLY, CDR2 FYNNEI. The V segment lost 5 bases and the J segment 5 bases; nucleotides outside the gene matches: 3. The CDR3 is 13 residues long. CDR3 DNA: TGTGCCAGCAGTATACAGGGGCACAATGAGCAGTTCTTC. Translation: CASSIQGHNEQFF.

This clonotype was picked up many times. The chain recombines TRBV20-1 with TRBJ1-2, with TRBD1 identical over 8 bases. This CDR3 is 12 amino acids long. Trimming at V came to 6 bases and at J to 6 bases, leaving 6 bases not matched to a gene. CDR1 is DFQATT, CDR2 SNEGSKA, per germline (reference sequence). CDR3 bases: TGCAGTGCCCCGGACAGGGTCAATGGCTACACCTTC. Residues: CSAPDRVNGYTF.

This clonotype appeared a few times. The chain has TRBV3-1 and TRBJ2-7; the match to TRBD2 covers 8 bases. The J segment lost 0 bases and the V segment lost 0 bases, leaving 7 bases of the junction unmatched. This CDR3 contains 17 residues. CDR1 and CDR2 from the germline V gene are LGHDT and YNNKEL (reference sequence). This CDR3 is CASSQDPGGYHSYEQYF. The CDR3 region has the DNA TGTGCCAGCAGCCAAGATCCGGGGGGGTACCACTCCTACGAGCAGTACTTC.

A remark on this clonotype: A much larger clone differs from this one at a single base, so this may be a read error. V usage is TRBV7-2 and J usage is TRBJ2-2; D might be TRBD1 or TRBD2, each matching 6 bases. CDR1 SGHTA and CDR2 FQGNSA come from the germline V gene. The CDR3 has 14 amino acids. This CDR3 is CASRFGWDTGEVFF. CDR3 DNA: TGTGCCAGCAGATTTGGGTGGGACACCGGGGAGGTGTTTTTT.

This rearrangement joins TRBV5-1 to TRBJ1-1; D call uncertain. Trimming pared 4 bases from V and 2 bases from J, leaving 12 bases between. The germline CDR1 and CDR2 sequences are SGHRS and YFSETQ. This CDR3 is built from 14 residues. The CDR3, as DNA: TGCGCCAGCAGCCCCTACCTCCAAAACACTGAAGCTTTCTTT. Amino acids: CASSPYLQNTEAFF.

The CDR3 reads CASTGGLSSPLHF. In DNA form, the CDR3 reads TGTGCCAGCACAGGGGGCCTTTCCTCACCCCTCCACTTT. The chain recombines TRBV7-6 with TRBJ1-6; 8 bases are shared with TRBD1. The V gene's germline CDR1 is SGHVS and CDR2 FNYEAQ. V was pared by 7 bases and J by 10 bases, with 6 bases of the junction left unmatched. CDR3 length: 13 amino acids.

The chain has TRBV20-1 and TRBJ2-2, with TRBD1 identical over 11 bases. V dropped 1 base and J dropped 4; count of bases not matched to a gene: 5. Germline lookup yields CDR1 DFQATT and CDR2 SNEGSKA (reference sequence). CDR3 length equals 16 residues. The CDR3 nucleotides read TGCAGTGCTAGAGCAGCCGGGACAGGGGGCACCGGGGAGCTGTTTTTT. Translation gives CSARAAGTGGTGELFF.

This clonotype has only a few counts. This chain uses TRBV18 with TRBJ2-5; D is possibly TRBD1 or TRBD2 (5 bases each). The CDR3 consists of 14 residues. Germline CDR1 reads KGHSH; CDR2 reads LQKENI. Between the trimmed V and J ends, which lost 2 bases and 5 bases, there was a span of 12 bases. CDR3 amino acids: CASSPRGPAETQYF. The CDR3 DNA reads TGTGCCAGCTCACCAAGGGGACCGGCGGAGACCCAGTACTTC.

This clonotype was picked up many times. The chain recombines TRBV7-2 with TRBJ2-2, with TRBD2 as a possible D gene (5 bases). The CDR3 has 15 amino acids. Trimming shortened V by 5 bases and J by 1 base, and 11 bases separated the two germline ends. Germline-derived CDR1 and CDR2 are SGHTA and FQGNSA. CDR3 coding DNA: TGTGCCAGCAGCAGAGGGCCAGGGAACACCGGGGAGCTGTTTTTT. The encoded protein is CASSRGPGNTGELFF. The whole variable domain, filled in from reference TRBV7-2 and TRBJ2-2, reads GAGVSQSPSNKVTEKGKDVELRCDPISGHTALYWYRQSLGQGLEFLIYFQGNSAPDKSGLPSDRFSAERTGGSVSTLTIQRTQQEDSAVYLCASSRGPGNTGELFFGEGSRLTVL.

This clonotype has just a few counts. V is TRBV7-9 and J is TRBJ1-5, with D unclear. CDR1 is SEHNR, CDR2 FQNEAQ, per germline (reference sequence). The V end lost 4 bases, the J end lost 7 bases, and 14 bases lay between the germline ends. The CDR3 has 14 residues. The CDR3 reads CASSSGLARQPQHF. DNA of the CDR3: TGTGCCAGCAGCTCCGGATTAGCCCGGCAGCCCCAGCATTTT.

The CDR3 DNA sequence: TGTGCCAGCATCAAGGGGGAAGGCCCCAATCAGCCCCAGCATTTT. Amino acids: CASIKGEGPNQPQHF. The chain has TRBV6-2 or TRBV6-3 and TRBJ1-5, with D maybe TRBD1 (6 bases). Germline lookup yields CDR1 MNHEY and CDR2 SVGEGT. With 7 bases removed from V and 3 bases from J, the gap between germline ends came to 16 bases. The CDR3 runs 15 residues.

This clonotype was found many times. The chain employs TRBV12-3 or TRBV12-4 and TRBJ1-2; no reliable D call. The CDR3 is made up of 13 amino acids. V lost 3 bases, J lost 6 bases, and 11 bases lay in between. CDR3 in DNA: TGTGCCAGCAGTTTTAGGGTCGGGAATGGCTACACCTTC. It encodes CASSFRVGNGYTF.

The chain uses TRBV12-3 or TRBV12-4 and TRBJ1-4; maybe TRBD1 (6 bases). The CDR3 has 20 amino acids. V shed 5 bases and J shed 6 bases, with 31 bases lying between them. The chain's CDR3 is CASSREGGRRGWGSDEKLFF. The CDR3 DNA is TGTGCCAGCAGTCGAGAGGGGGGCAGGAGGGGATGGGGATCTGATGAAAAACTGTTTTTT.

This clonotype has a handful of counts. CDR3 bases: TGTGCCATCAGTGAGTTAGAGGGAACTAATGAAAAACTGTTTTTT. Protein product: CAISELEGTNEKLFF. The chain carries TRBV10-3 and TRBJ1-4; D remains unclear. CDR1 ENHRY and CDR2 SYGVKD come from the germline V gene. This CDR3 is 15 amino acids long. V lost 1 base and J 1 base, leaving 7 bases between the germline ends.

This clonotype was seen a handful of times. The rearrangement joins TRBV4-1 to TRBJ1-4, with TRBD1 matching 8 bases. CDR3 length equals 17 residues. Germline lookup yields CDR1 MGHRA and CDR2 YSYEKL. Trimming cost V 0 bases and J 4 bases; bases outside gene matches: 7. For the CDR3, the DNA is TGCGCCAGCAGCCAAGATCGGGCAGGGGGCCTTAATGAAAAACTGTTTTTT. This gives the protein CASSQDRAGGLNEKLFF.

In this sample, this clonotype turned up a few times. V gene TRBV18 combines with J gene TRBJ2-1; D may be TRBD1 (6 bases). The ends were cut back, 4 bases at V and 2 bases at J, with 21 bases in the middle. The germline gives CDR1 KGHSH, CDR2 LQKENI. The CDR3 is made up of 18 amino acids. The CDR3 coding sequence is TGTGCCAGCTCACTAAGGACAGAGCCTCGAAATCCCTACAATGAGCAGTTCTTC. This codes for CASSLRTEPRNPYNEQFF.

This CDR3 is CATTQMNTEAFF. The DNA for the CDR3 is TGTGCCACCACCCAGATGAACACTGAAGCTTTCTTT. The rearrangement links TRBV15 to TRBJ1-1; no definite D call. The CDR3 sequence is 12 residues long. Trimming pared 7 bases from V and 0 bases from J, leaving 6 bases between. Germline V gene lookup returns CDR1 LNHNV and CDR2 YYDKDF (reference sequence).

In its sample, this clonotype was seen many times. The chain couples TRBV2 to TRBJ2-4; D remains unclear. V was trimmed by 10 bases and J by 12 bases, leaving 19 bases between them. The CDR3 length is 12 residues. The germline V gene encodes CDR1 SNHLY and CDR2 FYNNEI. CDR3 in amino acids: CAIALTETTQYF. CDR3 nucleotide sequence: TGTGCCATCGCTCTTACGGAGACAACTCAGTACTTC. Using reference TRBV2 and TRBJ2-4 for the parts outside the CDR3, the full variable domain is EPEVTQTPSHQVTQMGQEVILRCVPISNHLYFYWYRQILGQKVEFLVSFYNNEISEKSEIFDDQFSVERPDGSNFTLKIRSTKLEDSAMYFCAIALTETTQYFGAGTRLSVL.

The chain employs TRBV7-9 and TRBJ1-3, with TRBD1 matching over 8 bases. Germline lookup yields CDR1 SEHNR and CDR2 FQNEAQ (reference sequence). V shed 0 bases, J shed 3 bases, and the junction held 4 bases outside the gene matches. The CDR3 is 16 amino acids. CDR3 nucleotide sequence: TGTGCCAGCAGCTTAGCCGGACAGGGTGGTGGAAACACCATATATTTT. Amino acids: CASSLAGQGGGNTIYF.

V is TRBV6-2 or TRBV6-3 and J is TRBJ2-7; either TRBD1 or TRBD2 may fit D (5 bases each). The CDR3 length is 14 residues. CDR1 is MNHEY, CDR2 SVGEGT, per germline. V dropped 6 bases and J dropped 3 bases, with 15 bases sitting between them. The DNA of the CDR3 is TGTGCCAGCAGGGGAACCGGGGACCTCTACGAGCAGTACTTC. Protein product: CASRGTGDLYEQYF.

The chain couples TRBV12-3 or TRBV12-4 to TRBJ2-7; TRBD2 might be the D (7 bases). V was clipped by 6 bases and J by 1 base, with 16 bases between them. This CDR3 comprises 15 residues. This chain's CDR3 is CASSDVGGPSYEQYF. The DNA for the CDR3 is TGTGCCAGCAGCGATGTGGGGGGGCCGTCCTACGAGCAGTACTTC.